This T cell receptor (beta chain) was identified in a study of blood T cell repertoires in COVID-19. Looking at the study overall: Samples representing acute and convalescent COVID-19 were sourced from the United States, Italy and Spain.

The CDR3 sequence is 14 residues long. V was clipped by 2 bases and J by 2 bases, with 11 bases between them. Germline lookup yields CDR1 SGDLS and CDR2 YYNGEE. TCRdb's copy holds only in-frame clones and misses some; the assay was immunoSEQ multiplex PCR. The table records 40,000 to 45,000 clones, about nine tenths of them present only once. This receptor was obtained from a human donor in a cohort sampled during active COVID-19. This chain joins TRBV9 and TRBJ2-7, with D possibly matching TRBD1 (5 bases). Sequenced material: peripheral blood. The CDR3 region is CASSVADNTYEQYF. CDR3 in DNA: TGTGCCAGCAGCGTGGCGGACAACACCTACGAGCAGTACTTC.